These T cell receptor beta chains were read from a single sample in a study. In TCRdb, the 5' RACE reads were re-called with MiXCR into one record per CDR3 protein. The sample records 7,500 to 9,000 distinct CDR3 sequences, around 67% being singletons. Sequencing input: tumor-infiltrating naive CD4+ T cells sorted from the breast tumor. The receptors were gathered from a female donor with breast cancer. The CDR3 runs from the conserved cysteine through the conserved F or W. D genes are given only for firm matches. Rows may omit the clone size; those that give it use once, few, many or a size class.

d_call,clone_size,cdr3_length,v_call,j_call,cdr3_aa,cdr3_nt
TRBD2,once,19,TRBV10-2,TRBJ2-1,CASSLTSGRASGAYNEQFF,TGCGCCAGCAGTCTGACTAGCGGGAGGGCATCCGGAGCTTACAATGAGCAGTTCTTC
.,.,14,TRBV6-5,TRBJ2-6,CASSQDSGVNVLTF,TGTGCCAGCAGTCAAGACTCTGGGGTCAACGTCCTGACTTTC
TRBD2,.,16,TRBV7-2,TRBJ2-2,CASSLWAGANTGELFF,TGTGCCAGCAGCTTATGGGCGGGAGCGAACACCGGGGAGCTGTTTTTT
.,.,16,TRBV20-1,TRBJ1-5,CSASPATGTQDQPQHF,TGCAGTGCTAGTCCAGCAACCGGGACACAGGATCAGCCCCAGCATTTT
.,.,15,TRBV6-5,TRBJ2-3,CASSGGQVGADTQYF,TGTGCCAGCAGCGGGGGCCAGGTGGGTGCAGATACGCAGTATTTT
.,.,13,TRBV20-1,TRBJ2-5,CSVGQAHQETQYF,TGCAGTGTGGGTCAGGCTCACCAAGAGACCCAGTACTTC
.,.,14,TRBV5-1,TRBJ2-3,CASSSAGTTDTQYF,TGCGCCAGCAGCTCGGCTGGGACTACAGATACGCAGTATTTT
TRBD2,medium-sized,17,TRBV10-2,TRBJ2-5,CASSESLGLAGLETQYF,TGCGCCAGCAGTGAGTCGTTGGGACTAGCGGGGTTGGAGACCCAGTACTTC
.,.,14,TRBV6-5,TRBJ1-1,CASSYSGRGFEAFF,TGTGCCAGCAGTTACTCGGGGAGGGGCTTCGAAGCTTTCTTT
TRBD1,.,15,TRBV25-1,TRBJ1-4,CASSETGTGHEKLFF,TGTGCCAGCAGTGAGACCGGGACAGGGCACGAAAAACTGTTTTTT
.,once,16,TRBV4-1,TRBJ2-1,CASSHPQGGAYNEQFF,TGCGCCAGCAGCCATCCTCAGGGGGGGGCCTACAATGAGCAGTTCTTC
.,.,14,TRBV28,TRBJ2-5,CASSPSGGQETQYF,TGTGCCAGCAGTCCATCGGGCGGTCAAGAGACCCAGTACTTC
TRBD2,.,16,TRBV5-1,TRBJ2-1,CASSRTREAAYNEQFF,TGCGCCAGCAGCCGAACGCGGGAGGCTGCCTACAATGAGCAGTTCTTC
.,.,15,TRBV7-2,TRBJ1-6,CASSLRDRNNSPLHF,TGTGCCAGCAGCTTACGAGACCGAAATAATTCACCCCTCCACTTT
.,.,18,TRBV4-1,TRBJ2-1,CASSQEGVGLSSYNEQFF,TGCGCCAGCAGCCAAGAGGGGGTCGGGCTGAGCTCCTACAATGAGCAGTTCTTC
TRBD1,.,16,TRBV5-1,TRBJ2-1,CASSPGPGQGANEQFF,TGCGCCAGCAGCCCCGGCCCGGGACAGGGGGCGAATGAGCAGTTCTTC